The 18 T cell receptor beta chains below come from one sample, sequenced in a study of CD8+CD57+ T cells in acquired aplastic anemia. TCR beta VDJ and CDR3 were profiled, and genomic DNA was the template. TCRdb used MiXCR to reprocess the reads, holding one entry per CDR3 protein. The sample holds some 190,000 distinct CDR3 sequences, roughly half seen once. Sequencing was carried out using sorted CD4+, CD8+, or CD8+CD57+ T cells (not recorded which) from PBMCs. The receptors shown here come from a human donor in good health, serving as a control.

The CDR3 sequence is CASSLGGQEGNEQFF. The DNA for the CDR3 is TGCGCCAGCAGCTTGGGTGGACAGGAGGGCAATGAGCAGTTCTTC. J is TRBJ2-1 and V is TRBV5-1; D may be TRBD1 (7 bases). V was clipped by 0 bases and J by 6 bases, with 13 bases between them. CDR1 SGHRS and CDR2 YFSETQ come from the germline V gene. The CDR3 loop spans 15 amino acids. Variable domain in full (rest from reference TRBV5-1 and TRBJ2-1): KAGVTQTPRYLIKTRGQQVTLSCSPISGHRSVSWYQQTPGQGLQFLFEYFSETQRNKGNFPGRFSGRQFSNSRSEMNVSTLELGDSALYLCASSLGGQEGNEQFFGPGTRLTVL.

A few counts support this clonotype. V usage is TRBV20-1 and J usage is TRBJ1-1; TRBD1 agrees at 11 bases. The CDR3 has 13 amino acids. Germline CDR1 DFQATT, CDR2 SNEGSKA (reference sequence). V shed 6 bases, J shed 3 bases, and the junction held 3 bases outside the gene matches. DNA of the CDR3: TGCAGTGCCCGGACAGGGGGCCACACTGAAGCTTTCTTT. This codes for CSARTGGHTEAFF.

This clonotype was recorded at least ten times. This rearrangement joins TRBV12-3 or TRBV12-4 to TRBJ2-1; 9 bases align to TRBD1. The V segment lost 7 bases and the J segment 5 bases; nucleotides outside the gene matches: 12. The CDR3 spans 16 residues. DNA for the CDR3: TGTGCCAGCACCAGACAGGGGGGGGGTAAAAACAATGAGCAGTTCTTC. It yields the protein CASTRQGGGKNNEQFF.

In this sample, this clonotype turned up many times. CDR3 amino acids: CASRHPGVLFYGYTF. The CDR3 coding sequence is TGTGCCAGCAGGCACCCAGGGGTGCTTTTCTATGGCTACACCTTC. This chain connects TRBV2 to TRBJ1-2, with a tentative D call TRBD1 (6 bases). CDR1 is SNHLY and CDR2 is FYNNEI in the germline V gene. The CDR3 spans 15 residues. Deletions cut 6 bases from V and 4 bases from J, with 18 bases between.

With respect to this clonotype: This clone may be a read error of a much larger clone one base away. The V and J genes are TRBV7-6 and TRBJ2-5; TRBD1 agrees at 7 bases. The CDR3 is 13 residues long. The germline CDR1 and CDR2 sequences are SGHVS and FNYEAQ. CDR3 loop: CASSSGQKETRYF. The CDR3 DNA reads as TGTGCCAGCAGTTCGGGACAGAAAGAGACCCGGTACTTC.

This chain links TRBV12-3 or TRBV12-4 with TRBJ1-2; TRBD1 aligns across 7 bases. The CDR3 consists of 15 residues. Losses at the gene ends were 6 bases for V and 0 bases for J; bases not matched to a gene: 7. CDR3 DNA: TGTGCCAGCAGATTTACAGGGGCCACTAACTATGGCTACACCTTC. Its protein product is CASRFTGATNYGYTF.

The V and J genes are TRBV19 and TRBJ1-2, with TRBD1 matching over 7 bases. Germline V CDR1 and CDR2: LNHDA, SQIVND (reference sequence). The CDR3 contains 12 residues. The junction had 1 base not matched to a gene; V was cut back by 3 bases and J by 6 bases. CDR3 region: CASSMGTDGYTF. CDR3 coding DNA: TGTGCCAGTAGTATGGGGACAGATGGCTACACCTTC. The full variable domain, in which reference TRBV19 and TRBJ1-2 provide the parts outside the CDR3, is DGGITQSPKYLFRKEGQNVTLSCEQNLNHDAMYWYRQDPGQGLRLIYYSQIVNDFQKGDIAEGYSVSREKKESFPLTVTSAQKNPTAFYLCASSMGTDGYTFGSGTRLTVV.

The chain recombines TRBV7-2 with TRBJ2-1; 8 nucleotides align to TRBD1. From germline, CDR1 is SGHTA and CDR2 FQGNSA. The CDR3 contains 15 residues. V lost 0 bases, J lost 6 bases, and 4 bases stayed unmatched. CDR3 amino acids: CASSLARTGTNEQFF. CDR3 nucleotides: TGTGCCAGCAGCTTAGCGCGGACAGGGACCAATGAGCAGTTCTTC.

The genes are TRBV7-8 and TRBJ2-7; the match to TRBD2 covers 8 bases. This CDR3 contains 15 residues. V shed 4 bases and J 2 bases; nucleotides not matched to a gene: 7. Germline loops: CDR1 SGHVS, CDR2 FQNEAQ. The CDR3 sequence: CASSSTSGITYEQYF. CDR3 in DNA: TGTGCCAGCAGCTCCACTAGCGGAATAACCTACGAGCAGTACTTC. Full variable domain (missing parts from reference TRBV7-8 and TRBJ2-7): GAGVSQSPRYKVAKRGQDVALRCDPISGHVSLFWYQQALGQGPEFLTYFQNEAQLDKSGLPSDRFFAERPEGSVSTLKIQRTQQEDSAVYLCASSSTSGITYEQYFGPGTRLTVT.

CDR3 nucleotide sequence: TGTGCCAGTAGCCTACTAGCGGGGGGATACAATGAGCAGTTCTTC. Protein product: CASSLLAGGYNEQFF. The chain carries TRBV19 and TRBJ2-1, with 12 nucleotides matching TRBD2. This CDR3 has 15 amino acids. The V segment lost 6 bases and the J segment 4 bases; nucleotides outside the gene matches: 4. CDR1 and CDR2 (germline): LNHDA, SQIVND (reference sequence).

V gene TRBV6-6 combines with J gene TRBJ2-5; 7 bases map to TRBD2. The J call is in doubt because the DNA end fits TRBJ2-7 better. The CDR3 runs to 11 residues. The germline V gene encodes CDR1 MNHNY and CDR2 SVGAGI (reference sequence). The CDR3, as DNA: TGTGCCAGCAGTCAGCGGGGCGAGCAGTACGTC. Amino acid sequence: CASSQRGEQYV.

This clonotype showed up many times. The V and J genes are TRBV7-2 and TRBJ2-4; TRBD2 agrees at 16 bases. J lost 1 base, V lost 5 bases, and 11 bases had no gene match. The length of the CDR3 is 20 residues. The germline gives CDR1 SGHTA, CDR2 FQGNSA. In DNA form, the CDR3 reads TGTGCCAGCAGCACCCGGGGGACTAGCGGGGGGGGAATGGCCAAAAACATTCAGTACTTC. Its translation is CASSTRGTSGGGMAKNIQYF. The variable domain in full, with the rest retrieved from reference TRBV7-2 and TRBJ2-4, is GAGVSQSPSNKVTEKGKDVELRCDPISGHTALYWYRQSLGQGLEFLIYFQGNSAPDKSGLPSDRFSAERTGGSVSTLTIQRTQQEDSAVYLCASSTRGTSGGGMAKNIQYFGAGTRLSVL.

CDR3: CATSRDFLLGANTEAFF. In nucleotides, the CDR3 is TGTGCCACCAGCAGAGACTTTTTGCTGGGAGCTAACACTGAAGCTTTCTTT. The chain uses TRBV15 and TRBJ1-1; D uncertain. The V end was cut by 0 bases, the J end by 2 bases, with 16 bases between. Germline CDR1 reads LNHNV; CDR2 reads YYDKDF (reference sequence). This CDR3 has 17 residues.

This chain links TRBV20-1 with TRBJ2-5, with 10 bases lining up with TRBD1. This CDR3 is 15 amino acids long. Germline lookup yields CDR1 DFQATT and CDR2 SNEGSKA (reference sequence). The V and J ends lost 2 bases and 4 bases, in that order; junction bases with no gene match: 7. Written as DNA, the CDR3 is TGCAGTGCTAGAACTCTGGGACAGGGGAGAGAGACCCAGTACTTC. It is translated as CSARTLGQGRETQYF.

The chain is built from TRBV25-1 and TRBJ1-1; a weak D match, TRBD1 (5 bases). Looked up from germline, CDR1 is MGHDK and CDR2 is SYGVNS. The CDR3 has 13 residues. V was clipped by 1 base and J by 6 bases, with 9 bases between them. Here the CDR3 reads CASSELGAAEAFF. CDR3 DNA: TGTGCCAGCAGTGAATTAGGGGCGGCTGAAGCTTTCTTT.

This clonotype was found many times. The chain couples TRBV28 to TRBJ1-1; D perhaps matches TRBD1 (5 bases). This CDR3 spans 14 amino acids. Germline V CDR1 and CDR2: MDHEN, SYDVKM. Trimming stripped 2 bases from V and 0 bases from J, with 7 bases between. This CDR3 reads CASSLGGMNTEAFF. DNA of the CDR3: TGTGCCAGCAGTTTAGGGGGGATGAACACTGAAGCTTTCTTT.

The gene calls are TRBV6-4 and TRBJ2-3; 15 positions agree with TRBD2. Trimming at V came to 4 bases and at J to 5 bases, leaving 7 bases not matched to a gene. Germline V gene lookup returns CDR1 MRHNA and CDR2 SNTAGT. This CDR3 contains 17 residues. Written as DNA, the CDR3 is TGTGCCAGCAGTGCAAAAGGACTAGCGGGGGGGGAAGATACGCAGTATTTT. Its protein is CASSAKGLAGGEDTQYF.

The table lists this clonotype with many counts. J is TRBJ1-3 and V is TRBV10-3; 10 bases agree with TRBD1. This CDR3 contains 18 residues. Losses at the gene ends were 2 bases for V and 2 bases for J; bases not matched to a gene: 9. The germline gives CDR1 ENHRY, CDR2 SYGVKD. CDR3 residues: CAISEPADRGDTGNTIYF. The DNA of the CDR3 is TGTGCCATCAGTGAGCCCGCGGACAGGGGGGACACTGGAAACACCATATATTTT.